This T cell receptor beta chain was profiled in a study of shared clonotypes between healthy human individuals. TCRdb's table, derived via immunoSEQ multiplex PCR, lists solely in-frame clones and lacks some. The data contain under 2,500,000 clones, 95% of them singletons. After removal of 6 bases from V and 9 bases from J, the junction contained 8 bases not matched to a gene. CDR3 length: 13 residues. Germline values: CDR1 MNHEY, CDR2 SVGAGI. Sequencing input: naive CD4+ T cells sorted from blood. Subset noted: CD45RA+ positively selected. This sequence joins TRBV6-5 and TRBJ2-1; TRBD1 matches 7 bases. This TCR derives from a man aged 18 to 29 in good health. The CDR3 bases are TGTGCCAGCAGGGGTCGACAGGGTCGTGAGCAGTTCTTC. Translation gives CASRGRQGREQFF.